This passage covers 8 T cell receptor beta chains from one sample sequenced in a study of shared clonotypes between healthy human individuals. CD45RO-negative cells were positively selected for CCR7, leaving out terminally differentiated effector memory CD45RA+ cells. Produced via immunoSEQ multiplex PCR; TCRdb's table is partial and in-frame only. The table includes about 650,000 clones, 95% to 96% detected once. The sequencing input was naive CD8+ T cells sorted from blood. These receptors came from a woman aged 25 to 39 in good health.

This chain joins TRBV5-4 and TRBJ2-7; possibly TRBD1 for D (6 bases). This CDR3 region has 16 residues. Per germline, CDR1 SGHNT and CDR2 YYREEE (reference sequence). The ends were cut back, 2 bases at V and 0 bases at J, with 15 bases in the middle. CDR3 sequence: CASSFGPGDVSYEQYF. The CDR3 nucleotides read TGTGCCAGCAGCTTCGGACCAGGGGATGTCTCCTACGAGCAGTACTTC.

The chain employs TRBV7-9 and TRBJ2-1; D is unclear. The V end lost 4 bases, the J end lost 7 bases, and 8 bases lay between the germline ends. The CDR3 has 12 amino acids. Germline V gene data show CDR1 as SEHNR and CDR2 as FQNEAQ (reference sequence). The CDR3 DNA is TGTGCCAGCAGCTCACCGAGAAATGAGCAGTTCTTC. Its protein product is CASSSPRNEQFF.

This chain links TRBV4-1 with TRBJ2-7; TRBD2 matches 7 bases. J lost 5 bases, V lost 4 bases, and 11 bases had no gene match. CDR1 MGHRA and CDR2 YSYEKL come from the germline V gene. There are 15 residues in the CDR3. The CDR3: CASSLFGRYVDEQYF. The CDR3 DNA sequence: TGCGCCAGCAGCCTTTTCGGGAGGTACGTCGACGAGCAGTACTTC.

The chain carries TRBV5-4 and TRBJ2-1; tentatively, D is TRBD2 (6 bases). V dropped 3 bases and J dropped 3 bases, with 13 bases sitting between them. This CDR3 is 15 amino acids long. Germline V gene lookup returns CDR1 SGHNT and CDR2 YYREEE (reference sequence). CDR3 in amino acids: CASSSIADLYNEQFF. CDR3 nucleotides: TGTGCCAGCAGCTCCATAGCGGACCTCTACAATGAGCAGTTCTTC.

The chain has TRBV4-1 and TRBJ1-1, with TRBD1 identical over 7 bases. The CDR3 extends over 14 amino acids. Losses at the gene ends were 2 bases for V and 6 bases for J; bases not matched to a gene: 6. Germline values: CDR1 MGHRA, CDR2 YSYEKL. The CDR3 loop is CASSQTRGKAEAFF. Written as DNA, the CDR3 is TGCGCCAGCAGCCAAACCAGGGGGAAGGCTGAAGCTTTCTTT.

CDR3 sequence reads: CASSPRRLAGGPSDTQYF. Here the CDR3 DNA reads TGTGCCAGCAGTCCCCGACGACTAGCGGGAGGGCCCTCGGATACGCAGTATTTT. V is TRBV28 and J is TRBJ2-3; 14 bases map to TRBD2. CDR1 MDHEN and CDR2 SYDVKM come from the germline V gene. V shed 5 bases, J shed 6 bases, and the junction held 13 bases outside the gene matches. The CDR3 consists of 18 residues.

V and J are TRBV29-1 and TRBJ2-1; 7 nucleotides line up with TRBD1. Germline V CDR1 and CDR2: SQVTM, ANQGSEA. With 7 bases clipped from V and 4 bases from J, the junction kept 7 bases outside the gene matches. The CDR3 length is 13 residues. The CDR3 DNA follows: TGCAGCGCTGGGGGACAGAAGTACAATGAGCAGTTCTTC. This translates into CSAGGQKYNEQFF.

This chain uses TRBV10-3 with TRBJ1-2; possible D gene TRBD1, 5 bases. V was trimmed by 0 bases and J by 2 bases, leaving 25 bases between them. The CDR3 runs to 20 residues. Per germline, CDR1 ENHRY and CDR2 SYGVKD. CDR3 nucleotides: TGTGCCATCAGTGAGTCCAGTCCTCCGGGACCACATCCCGCGAACTATGGCTACACCTTC. As protein: CAISESSPPGPHPANYGYTF.